Below, one T cell receptor (beta chain) is given with its context. Method: immunoSEQ multiplex PCR; TCRdb's copy keeps in-frame clones and lacks some. The sample lists roughly 250,000 clones; around 88% were seen once. Cohorts were assigned according to the clinical history that participants reported. This specimen belongs to a study of blood T cell repertoires in COVID-19. The V gene's germline CDR1 is SEHNR and CDR2 FQNEAQ (reference sequence). V dropped 1 base and J dropped 12 bases, with 13 bases sitting between them. The CDR3 is 12 residues long. Sample: PBMCs or T cells enriched from blood (not recorded which). V is TRBV7-9 and J is TRBJ2-7; TRBD1 is a possible D gene (6 bases). This TCR came from a woman aged 35 to 49 with acute COVID-19. CDR3 DNA: TGTGCCAGCAGCTTAGGCGACAGGCTCTGGTACTTC. Amino acids: CASSLGDRLWYF.